Following are 6 T cell receptor beta chains from one sample sequenced in a study of shared clonotypes between healthy human individuals. Here immunoSEQ multiplex PCR was the method, and the copy in TCRdb shows in-frame clones only, minus some. The sample shows about 1.1 million clones, approximately 80% of them seen only once. The sequenced material came from memory CD4+ T cells from PBMCs. The subset: CD45RA-negative fraction. All receptors derive from a young man in good health. Some clones in this sample may be carry-over from other donors' samples.

This chain links TRBV5-1 with TRBJ2-7; 8 bases are a match to TRBD2. The CDR3 covers 15 residues. Germline loops: CDR1 SGHRS, CDR2 YFSETQ. V lost 0 bases and J lost 7; bases outside the gene matches: 9. CDR3 amino acids: CASSLGGLASLEQYF. The CDR3 bases are TGCGCCAGCAGCTTGGGCGGACTAGCCTCCCTTGAGCAGTACTTC.

Details on this clone: The sample holds other DNA sequences that translate to the same CDR3. This chain links TRBV27 with TRBJ1-3, with TRBD1 matching 9 bases. This CDR3 contains 14 residues. Germline values: CDR1 MNHEY, CDR2 SMNVEV (reference sequence). V was clipped by 6 bases and J by 4 bases; unmatched bases: 4. The CDR3 here is CASSRTGEGNTIYF. The CDR3 nucleotides are TGTGCCAGCAGCCGGACAGGGGAAGGAAACACCATATATTTT.

CDR3 amino acids: CASSRSYTDTQYF. The CDR3 DNA sequence: TGTGCCAGCAGTAGGAGTTATACAGATACGCAGTATTTT. V usage is TRBV6-6 and J usage is TRBJ2-3; D ambiguous. Germline CDR1 and CDR2: MNHNY and SVGAGI (reference sequence). The CDR3 has 13 residues. Trimming removed 5 bases from V and 3 bases from J, with 9 bases in between.

This chain links TRBV25-1 with TRBJ1-2; 7 positions match TRBD1. The CDR3 loop spans 13 amino acids. In germline, CDR1 is MGHDK, CDR2 SYGVNS. The junction had 4 bases not matched to a gene; V was cut back by 1 base and J by 8 bases. CDR3: CASSELDRRGYTF. The CDR3 DNA is TGTGCCAGCAGTGAATTGGACAGGAGAGGCTACACCTTC.

The V and J genes are TRBV6-1 and TRBJ2-1; TRBD2 aligns across 11 bases. Germline CDR1 is MNHNS and CDR2 is SASEGT. This CDR3 has 13 residues. After removal of 8 bases from V and 7 bases from J, the junction contained 4 bases not matched to a gene. The chain's CDR3 is CASGRTSGNEQFF. The CDR3, as DNA: TGTGCCAGCGGGAGGACTAGCGGGAATGAGCAGTTCTTC.

The chain joins TRBV6-6 to TRBJ1-2; maybe TRBD1 (5 bases). Germline V gives CDR1 MNHNY, CDR2 SVGAGI (reference sequence). The ends were cut back, 2 bases at V and 5 bases at J, with 12 bases in the middle. The CDR3 spans 14 residues. DNA for the CDR3: TGTGCCAGCAGTTACACGGGGGGGTTTTATGGCTACACCTTC. Translating it yields CASSYTGGFYGYTF.